This T cell receptor (beta chain) is from a study of CD8+ T cells in alopecia areata. Germline CDR1 SQVTM, CDR2 ANQGSEA. Trimming took 7 bases from V and 2 from J, leaving 9 bases between them. The CDR3 consists of 12 residues. Study outcomes and limitations: Scalp samples also contribute reads from the resident alphabeta T cells found in normal skin. TCR sharing was clearer in mice than between patients, perhaps partly owing to patient HLA diversity.

A few counts support this clone. Its antigen is currently unknown. Other nucleotide sequences in the sample specify the same CDR3. Following extraction, RNA underwent reverse transcription to cDNA, which served as the sequencing template. Sequencing was performed with immunoSEQ multiplex PCR; in TCRdb, only in-frame clones are kept and a portion is missing. The data show 150,000 or so clones, approximately 60% seen once. PBMCs served as the source from which CD4+ and CD8+ T cells were sorted. Specimen: CD4+ T cells sorted from blood. The TCR sequence derives from a human donor in good health. This chain connects TRBV29-1 to TRBJ1-5, with D hard to call. CDR3 nucleotide sequence: TGCAGCGCTAGGGCGGGCAATCAGCCCCAGCATTTT. Protein: CSARAGNQPQHF.